The rows below give T cell receptor beta chains drawn from one sample of a study of breast tumors, draining lymph nodes, adjacent tissues. TCRdb independently ran MiXCR on the multiplex PCR reads; one entry per CDR3 protein. The sample lists about 230,000 distinct CDR3 sequences, about 30% seen once, with 1.1% to 1.5% in the top ten. Sequencing was performed on axillary lymph node tissue. The receptor set was obtained from a female donor with breast cancer. Some clones in this sample may be carry-over from other donors' samples. CDR3s include the opening cysteine and the closing phenylalanine or tryptophan. A D gene is named only where the DNA matches it firmly. Clone sizes are given selectively: once, few, many, or a class where the clone is expanded.

-,TRBV20-1,-,TRBJ2-6,CSTPNVRGANVLTF,TGCAGTACGCCAAATGTTAGGGGGGCCAACGTCCTGACTTTC
TRBD1,TRBV19,-,TRBJ2-1,CASMDRDEQFF,TGTGCCAGTATGGACAGGGATGAGCAGTTCTTC
-,TRBV6-6,many,TRBJ2-3,CASSGRDTQYF,TGTGCCAGCAGCGGAAGGGATACGCAGTATTTT
-,TRBV20-1,many,TRBJ2-3,CSARGASSTDTQYF,TGCAGTGCCCGTGGGGCTTCTAGCACAGATACGCAGTATTTT
TRBD1,TRBV18,many,TRBJ2-7,CASSPTPPGTGKHEQYF,TGTGCCAGCTCACCAACCCCTCCAGGGACAGGGAAACACGAGCAGTACTTC
TRBD2,TRBV20-1,many,TRBJ2-5,CSASGGPSGRKGSETQYF,TGCAGTGCTTCCGGTGGGCCTAGCGGGAGAAAAGGGTCAGAGACCCAGTACTTC
TRBD1,TRBV6-5,many,TRBJ2-7,CASSSWTGEDEQYF,TGTGCCAGCAGTTCCTGGACAGGGGAAGACGAGCAGTACTTC
TRBD2,TRBV7-2,many,TRBJ2-7,CASSLSGLAGDEQYF,TGTGCCAGCAGCTTGTCTGGACTAGCGGGAGACGAGCAGTACTTC
TRBD1,TRBV12-3/TRBV12-4,-,TRBJ2-1,CASRTGQSSTGEQFF,TGTGCCAGCAGGACGGGACAGTCGAGCACCGGGGAGCAGTTCTTC
-,TRBV15,-,TRBJ2-1,CATSSGRTGQSPDTQFF,TGTGCCACCAGCAGTGGAAGAACAGGTCAGTCCCCGGATACGCAGTTCTTC
-,TRBV11-2,many,TRBJ1-6,CASSPGQFNSPLHF,TGTGCCAGCAGCCCCGGACAGTTTAATTCACCCCTCCACTTT
-,TRBV7-9,-,TRBJ1-2,CASSIQDFYGYTF,TGTGCCAGCAGCATACAGGACTTCTATGGCTACACCTTC
-,TRBV7-2,many,TRBJ2-7,CASSLATGTGEQYF,TGTGCCAGCAGCTTAGCGACTGGGACGGGGGAGCAGTACTTC
-,TRBV30,-,TRBJ2-4,CAWSPPARGAIAKNIQYF,TGTGCCTGGAGTCCACCGGCCAGGGGGGCCATAGCCAAAAACATTCAGTACTTC
-,TRBV4-2,many,TRBJ1-5,CASSQGTVGQPQHF,TGTGCCAGCAGCCAAGGGACAGTTGGACAGCCCCAGCATTTT
TRBD2,TRBV6-5,many,TRBJ2-1,CASSYTAGGHNEQFF,TGTGCCAGCAGTTACACCGCGGGAGGGCACAATGAGCAGTTCTTC
TRBD2,TRBV7-9,many,TRBJ2-1,CASSLVLIAGINEQFF,TGTGCCAGCAGCTTAGTATTAATAGCGGGAATCAATGAGCAGTTCTTC
TRBD2,TRBV9,many,TRBJ2-1,CASSVGSSGYNEQFF,TGTGCCAGCAGCGTAGGTTCTAGCGGTTACAATGAGCAGTTCTTC
-,TRBV5-8,many,TRBJ2-1,CASSPLWNNEQFF,TGTGCCAGCAGCCCCCTGTGGAACAATGAGCAGTTCTTC
TRBD2,TRBV20-1,many,TRBJ2-2,CSASRLAGGQQGELFF,TGCAGTGCTAGTCGGCTAGCGGGAGGGCAACAAGGGGAGCTGTTTTTT
-,TRBV5-1,-,TRBJ2-5,CASSAYQETHYF,TGCGCCAGCAGCGCCTACCAAGAGACCCACTACTTC
TRBD1,TRBV20-1,many,TRBJ2-2,CSAREPRTGSGELFF,TGCAGTGCTAGAGAACCAAGGACAGGGTCCGGGGAGCTGTTTTTT
-,TRBV6-1,many,TRBJ2-1,CASRMERYNEQFF,TGTGCCAGCAGAATGGAGCGGTACAATGAGCAGTTCTTC
TRBD2,TRBV14,many,TRBJ2-1,CASSQDSSGPREQFF,TGTGCCAGCAGCCAAGATTCTAGCGGGCCTAGAGAGCAGTTCTTC
TRBD2,TRBV20-1,many,TRBJ2-6,CSARDRTSGSLSGANVLTF,TGCAGTGCTAGAGATCGGACTAGCGGGAGTCTGTCTGGGGCCAACGTCCTGACTTTC
TRBD2,TRBV4-1,-,TRBJ2-3,CANSQISDYSGRYGVTDTQYF,TGCGCCAACAGCCAAATCTCGGATTATAGCGGGAGATATGGGGTCACAGATACGCAGTATTTT
-,TRBV2,-,TRBJ2-2,CASSERGAGELFF,TGTGCCAGCAGTGAAAGGGGTGCCGGGGAGCTGTTTTTT
TRBD1,TRBV6-1,many,TRBJ2-1,CASSARTGTFNEQFF,TGTGCCAGCAGTGCCCGGACAGGTACCTTCAATGAGCAGTTCTTC
TRBD2,TRBV15,-,TRBJ2-1,CATSRDTLAGSSTDTQFF,TGTGCCACCAGCAGAGATACCCTAGCGGGTTCTAGCACAGATACGCAGTTCTTC
-,TRBV20-1,many,TRBJ2-4,CSARHTSRLAKNIQYF,TGCAGTGCTAGACATACTAGTAGATTAGCCAAAAACATTCAGTACTTC
-,TRBV12-3/TRBV12-4,-,TRBJ2-1,CVSRQGRPYNEQFF,TGTGTCAGCAGGCAAGGAAGGCCCTACAATGAGCAGTTCTTC
-,TRBV6-1,-,TRBJ2-7,CASSQFHLTAYEQYF,TGTGCCAGCAGTCAGTTCCATCTAACCGCCTACGAGCAGTACTTC
TRBD1,TRBV5-8,many,TRBJ1-3,CASSSGQGSPGNTIYF,TGTGCCAGCAGCAGCGGACAGGGGAGCCCTGGAAACACCATATATTTT
-,TRBV11-2,many,TRBJ1-4,CASSLDGVRTAGKKEKLFF,TGTGCCAGCAGCTTAGATGGAGTAAGGACGGCCGGGAAGAAAGAAAAACTGTTTTTT
TRBD1,TRBV12-3/TRBV12-4,many,TRBJ1-5,CASNFRGQGLQPQHF,TGTGCCAGCAACTTCAGGGGACAGGGCCTTCAGCCCCAGCATTTT
TRBD2,TRBV30,few,TRBJ2-7,CAWGPGLVSYEQYF,TGTGCCTGGGGCCCGGGACTAGTCTCCTACGAGCAGTACTTC
-,TRBV7-9,many,TRBJ1-5,CASSPSGTRNQPQHF,TGTGCCAGCAGTCCATCCGGGACACGCAATCAGCCCCAGCATTTT
-,TRBV6-5,-,TRBJ1-1,CASVWGTEAFF,TGTGCCAGCGTATGGGGAACTGAAGCTTTCTTT
TRBD2,TRBV5-1,-,TRBJ2-5,CASSFSGRAEETQYF,TGCGCCAGCAGCTTTAGCGGGAGGGCCGAAGAGACCCAGTACTTC
TRBD1,TRBV5-1,few,TRBJ1-1,CASSDRENTEAFF,TGCGCCAGCAGCGACAGGGAGAACACTGAAGCTTTCTTT
-,TRBV9,many,TRBJ2-6,CASSVVGSGSGANVLTF,TGTGCCAGCAGCGTAGTAGGCTCTGGCTCTGGGGCCAACGTCCTGACTTTC
TRBD1,TRBV20-1,-,TRBJ1-5,CSASVGQRPQHF,TGCAGTGCTAGTGTGGGACAGCGGCCCCAGCATTTT
-,TRBV5-8,many,TRBJ2-3,CASGTAAGTDTQYF,TGTGCCAGCGGAACGGCCGCGGGGACAGATACGCAGTATTTT
TRBD1,TRBV5-1,many,TRBJ2-1,CASSQGTGGFYNEQFF,TGCGCCAGCAGCCAAGGGACAGGGGGCTTCTACAATGAGCAGTTCTTC
-,TRBV18,few,TRBJ2-7,CASSPGGGKSASEQYF,TGTGCCAGCTCACCTGGGGGGGGCAAGTCTGCGAGCGAGCAGTACTTC
TRBD1,TRBV6-2/TRBV6-3,-,TRBJ2-5,CASSPIAGTGEGQETQYF,TGTGCCAGCAGTCCCATTGCCGGGACAGGGGAGGGCCAAGAGACCCAGTACTTC
-,TRBV6-2/TRBV6-3,many,TRBJ2-1,CASSQPGLPYNEQFF,TGTGCCAGCAGTCAACCGGGACTCCCCTACAATGAGCAGTTCTTC
-,TRBV6-2/TRBV6-3,few,TRBJ2-7,CASSHSNLRVTGEYEQYF,TGTGCCAGCAGTCACTCGAATTTGAGGGTGACGGGTGAATACGAGCAGTACTTC
-,TRBV5-1,many,TRBJ2-1,CASSLVAGNNEQFF,TGCGCCAGCAGCTTGGTGGCGGGAAACAATGAGCAGTTCTTC
TRBD2,TRBV29-1,-,TRBJ2-7,CSVEIAGGPSYEQYF,TGCAGCGTTGAGATAGCGGGAGGGCCTTCCTACGAGCAGTACTTC
-,TRBV2,-,TRBJ1-5,CASSGDGLGPETQHF,TGTGCCAGCAGTGGGGACGGCCTGGGGCCAGAGACCCAGCATTTT
-,TRBV5-6,few,TRBJ2-4,CASSLTPQFIQYF,TGTGCCAGCAGCTTGACTCCTCAGTTCATTCAGTACTTC
-,TRBV5-6,many,TRBJ1-4,CASSSIDGSEKLFF,TGTGCCAGCAGCTCCATCGATGGGAGTGAAAAACTGTTTTTT
-,TRBV6-4,-,TRBJ2-3,CASSEQNPTDTQYF,TGTGCCAGCAGTGAACAGAACCCCACAGATACGCAGTATTTT
-,TRBV28,-,TRBJ2-1,CASSHREQFF,TGTGCCAGCAGTCACAGGGAGCAGTTCTTC
-,TRBV12-1,many,TRBJ2-7,CASSFPMTGSAYEQYF,TGTGCCAGCAGCTTCCCTATGACCGGGAGCGCGTACGAGCAGTACTTC
-,TRBV6-1,-,TRBJ1-5,CASSQDSGPNQPQHF,TGTGCCAGCAGTCAAGATTCAGGTCCCAATCAGCCCCAGCATTTT